This T cell receptor beta chain was obtained from a study of vaccination and CD4 T cells after COVID-19 (dated by TCRdb to about 2022). As for the study more broadly: Every convalescent patient had a positive nasal swab PCR test for SARS-CoV-2, with mild disease in 8 to 10 patients and severe disease in one. The convalescent cohort comprised six males and four females, including two Hispanic individuals, seven Caucasians, two Asians and one multiracial person. For stimulating the cultures, overlapping spike peptide pools were used, derived from SARS-CoV-2 as well as from the common cold coronaviruses HCoV-NL63, HCoV-OC43 and HCoV-229E. Post-vaccine blood samples were obtained a median of around 74 days after the second vaccine dose, with a range of roughly 12 to 250 days. Post-COVID blood samples were collected from convalescent patients a median of about 92 days after diagnosis, with a range of about 30 to 161 days. Control cultures used a CEFX viral epitope pool as positive control, an HIV-1 Nef peptide pool as negative control, or no peptide. Participants received two doses of either the Pfizer-BioNTech BNT162b2 vaccine (n=8) or the Moderna mRNA-1273 vaccine (n=2). In ten to eleven COVID-19 convalescent patients and a handful of infection-naive healthy vaccine recipients, the spike-specific CD4+ TCR repertoire before mRNA vaccination was compared with the repertoire after mRNA vaccination.

Results the study describes overall, beyond this receptor: Nearly all vaccine-specific clones in convalescent patients (304 of 307) were mono-reactive for SARS-CoV-2 spike rather than cross-reactive with common cold coronaviruses. Although the median number of SARS-CoV-2-reactive clonotypes went up from 20 to 25 after infection to around 40 after vaccination, the increase was not significant. In convalescent patients, a median approximately 86% of post-vaccine SARS-CoV-2-reactive clones were detected only after vaccination, suggesting vaccine-specific priming. The number of convalescent patients in the study was relatively small, and the study did not examine early timepoints following natural infection.

The treatment or condition label, read with the paper, signifies: roughly ten-day PBMC culture with coronavirus spike peptide pools or control peptides (ViraFEST assay). To expand antigen-specific T cells with peptide pools and then pick out the expanded clonotypes through TCR sequencing, the study relied on the ViraFEST assay. Positive SARS-CoV-2 PCR tests in the convalescent patients dated from March to December 2020, before Alpha, Beta and Delta variants emerged in the United States. Under 2.5 million PBMCs per well were cultured in IMDM with approximately 4.9% human AB serum and around 10 IU/ml IL-2, plus 10 ug/ml peptide pools. Half of the culture medium was replaced with fresh IL-2-containing medium on days 3 and 7. After approximately 11 days of culture, CD4+ T cells were isolated by negative selection with the EasySep CD4+ T cell isolation kit. Ficoll-Paque Plus gradient centrifugation was used to isolate PBMCs from whole blood, and the isolated PBMCs were then either used fresh or cryopreserved at -140C. In general, triplicate wells were set up for every culture condition.

Library generation was performed with PCR. DNA from cultured CD4+ T cells underwent TCR sequencing with the Oncomine TCR Beta short-read assay at the Johns Hopkins FTIC core. The QIAamp micro DNA kit was used to extract genomic DNA from the cultured CD4+ T cells. The Oncomine TCR Beta libraries from cultured CD4+ T cells were pooled using unique dual indexes and then sequenced on an Illumina iSeq 100. Under the source paper's analysis protocol: Non-productive sequences were removed, and CDR3s not starting with C, not ending with F or W, or shorter than 7 amino acids were discarded. The MANAFEST web application was used to identify antigen-specific clonotypes by comparing peptide-stimulated wells against reference wells and other culture wells. To be called positive, a clone needed an FDR below 0.05, an odds ratio above 5, and a productive frequency above 0.1% in at least two of three replicate wells. Cross-reactive clonotypes were defined as significantly expanded in both SARS-CoV-2 spike wells and at least one common cold coronavirus spike condition. CDR3 homology was assessed with Levenshtein distances (stringdist) and unrooted phylogenetic trees (ape) in R version 3.6.1. TCRdb took the public reads, trimmed them with fastp at Q25, ran MiXCR for clone calling and kept in-frame beta chains. Records with the same CDR3 protein are collapsed into one entry carrying the most frequent genes and DNA. The V and J calls follow TCRdb's processing rather than the paper's. Across this sample there are roughly 10,000 distinct CDR3 sequences, with roughly 50% seen only once. The top ten clonotypes cover roughly 33% of the sample.

This clonotype was counted only a few times. This clone's antigen is unknown. Base-call qualities are not available, and no considerably larger clone is one nucleotide away. The germline V gene provides CDR1 SGHVS and CDR2 FNYEAQ. Spanning cysteine to phenylalanine, the CDR3 consists of 14 amino acids. The CDR3 DNA has 42 bases and is translated from base 1. V is reduced by 0 bases and J by 0 bases, leaving a spacing of 5 bases between them. The rearrangement joined TRBV7-6 to TRBJ1-1; the D segment cannot be called with confidence. This receptor was identified in a human donor who had recovered from COVID-19. Sequencing was performed on CD4+ T cells from blood, cultured in vitro. The CDR3 region: CASSLAEMNTEAFF. Here is the DNA: TGTGCCAGCAGCTTAGCAGAGATGAACACTGAAGCTTTCTTT.